This entry describes one TCR beta chain. This specimen belongs to a study of blood T cells in healthy people across ages. The germline CDR1 and CDR2 sequences are MNHNY and SVGAGI (reference sequence). V gave up 4 bases and J gave up 5 bases; unmatched junction bases: 3. The CDR3 length is 13 residues. The use of a sample-barcoded 5' primer and a J-beta primer mix characterized a second PCR of about 7 to 12 cycles. A tag from a template-switch adaptor with 12 random nucleotides marked each cDNA molecule. TCRdb re-analysed the 5' RACE reads in MiXCR, keeping a single row per CDR3 protein. The table includes roughly 1,100,000 distinct CDR3 sequences, 20% to 25% detected once. Each sample yielded at least 5 micrograms of PBMC total RNA. These data were also reused for a study on T cells of mothers and their children.

Source material: blood. The rearrangement joins TRBV6-6 to TRBJ1-2; 8 bases are shared with TRBD1. This clonotype originated in a girl aged 2-10 years in good health. CDR3 in amino acids: CASSSQGAYGYTF. The DNA of the CDR3 is TGTGCCAGCAGTTCCCAGGGGGCGTATGGCTACACCTTC.